This entry lists 29 T cell receptor beta chains sequenced from one sample in a study of T cell repertoires in cytomegalovirus infection. TCRdb fed the reads into MiXCR, producing one record per CDR3 protein. The sample consists of 170,000 or so distinct CDR3 sequences, approximately 15% of them appearing once. Source material: PBMCs. All receptors derive from a human donor in good health (CMV status not recorded). Some clones in this sample may be carry-over from other donors' samples.

This clonotype was counted at least ten times. This chain uses TRBV28 with TRBJ1-2; 7 bases are a match to TRBD1. Trimming at V came to 8 bases and at J to 9 bases, leaving 9 bases not matched to a gene. This CDR3 comprises 12 residues. The V gene's germline CDR1 is MDHEN and CDR2 SYDVKM. The CDR3 DNA is TGTGCCAGCGACAGGGAGGGGGAGCGCTACACCTTC. It yields the protein CASDREGERYTF.

This rearrangement joins TRBV11-2 to TRBJ2-1; 7 bases are a match to TRBD2. The CDR3 loop spans 14 amino acids. Germline CDR1 is SGHAT and CDR2 is FQNNGV. Unmatched junction bases numbered 12, after V lost 3 bases and J lost 13 bases. As DNA, the CDR3 is TGTGCCAGCAGCTTTACGGGGAGGGCTCGCCGTCAGTTCTTC. Translating gives CASSFTGRARRQFF.

This clonotype was seen a few times. The chain links TRBV6-2 or TRBV6-3 to TRBJ2-3; TRBD2 matches at 11 bases. The junction had 6 bases not matched to a gene; V was cut back by 8 bases and J by 2 bases. The CDR3 consists of 15 residues. The germline CDR1 and CDR2 sequences are MNHEY and SVGEGT. CDR3 sequence: CASGPGLAVTDTQYF. CDR3 sequence (DNA): TGTGCCAGCGGTCCGGGACTAGCGGTCACAGATACGCAGTATTTT.

This clonotype showed up just a few times. The chain combines TRBV6-6 with TRBJ2-1; weak D call: TRBD2 (7 bases). This CDR3 spans 15 amino acids. CDR1 MNHNY and CDR2 SVGAGI come from the germline V gene (reference sequence). The V gene lost 6 bases and the J gene lost 7 bases, with 19 bases spanning the gap. The CDR3 spells CASSLGGDNRNEQFF. The DNA for the CDR3 is TGTGCCAGCAGCCTAGGGGGGGACAACCGGAATGAGCAGTTCTTC.

The V gene is TRBV20-1, the J gene TRBJ2-5; TRBD1 matches at 7 bases. The ends lost 5 bases at V and 2 bases at J; junction bases unmatched: 5. Germline V lookup: CDR1 DFQATT, CDR2 SNEGSKA (reference sequence). This CDR3 region has 13 residues. The CDR3 DNA follows: TGCAGTGCTCCGAGGGGGCAGCAAGAGACCCAGTACTTC. Its translation is CSAPRGQQETQYF.

This clonotype was counted ten times or more. The rearrangement links TRBV7-2 to TRBJ2-2; D uncertain. Germline CDR1 is SGHTA and CDR2 is FQGNSA. V lost 1 base to trimming and J lost 7 bases, with 4 bases between them. The CDR3 contains 12 residues. For the CDR3, the DNA is TGTGCCAGCAGCTTAGAGGGCGGGGAGCTGTTTTTT. Translating gives CASSLEGGELFF.

This clonotype was seen ten or more times. V and J are TRBV7-9 and TRBJ2-4; D ambiguous. The germline V gene encodes CDR1 SEHNR and CDR2 FQNEAQ (reference sequence). The CDR3 is made up of 15 amino acids. V dropped 1 base and J dropped 0 bases, with 7 bases sitting between them. The CDR3 sequence is CASSLVALAKNIQYF. CDR3 coding DNA: TGTGCCAGCAGCTTAGTGGCCCTAGCCAAAAACATTCAGTACTTC.

For this clonotype: A clone one base away is much larger, so this may be a read error. V and J are TRBV7-2 and TRBJ2-1; tentatively, D is TRBD2 (5 bases). TRBJ2-7 explains the end of the DNA better; the J call may be wrong. Germline V CDR1 and CDR2: SGHTA, FQGNSA. The CDR3 loop spans 12 amino acids. CDR3 nucleotides: TGTGCCAGCAGTTTGGGAGTCCTTGAGCAGTACTTC. As protein: CASSLGVLEQYF.

The table lists this clonotype with many counts. This chain connects TRBV25-1 to TRBJ1-1; D not certain. CDR3 length: 15 residues. Per germline, CDR1 MGHDK and CDR2 SYGVNS. V shed 1 base and J shed 3 bases, with 12 bases lying between them. In DNA, the CDR3 is TGTGCCAGCAGTGAATGGAACCGGCGGGACACTGAAGCTTTCTTT. As protein: CASSEWNRRDTEAFF.

This clonotype was seen ten or more times. The rearrangement joins TRBV27 to TRBJ1-2; 8 bases agree with TRBD1. V was clipped by 0 bases and J by 4 bases; unmatched bases: 10. Germline V gene sequence: CDR1 MNHEY, CDR2 SMNVEV (reference sequence). CDR3 length equals 17 residues. Written as DNA, the CDR3 is TGTGCCAGCAGTTTATCGGGGGACAGGCACAGTACCTATGGCTACACCTTC. Its protein product is CASSLSGDRHSTYGYTF.

The V and J genes are TRBV18 and TRBJ1-4, with a possible D match to TRBD1 (5 bases). The CDR3 is made up of 14 amino acids. V lost 3 bases, J lost 6 bases, and 11 bases lay in between. CDR1 is KGHSH and CDR2 is LQKENI in the germline V gene. The CDR3 region has the DNA TGTGCCAGCTCACCGTTTCAGGGATATGAAAAACTGTTTTTT. Protein: CASSPFQGYEKLFF.

This chain uses TRBV10-3 with TRBJ2-1; possibly TRBD1 for D (6 bases). CDR1 is ENHRY and CDR2 is SYGVKD in the germline V gene. The CDR3 spans 15 residues. The V end lost 5 bases, the J end lost 0 bases, and 11 bases lay between the germline ends. CDR3 bases: TGTGCCATCAGTACTGCGGACAGCTCCTACAATGAGCAGTTCTTC. Translating it yields CAISTADSSYNEQFF.

This clonotype was counted ten times or more. This chain uses TRBV6-2 or TRBV6-3 with TRBJ2-7; D not certain. This CDR3 comprises 15 residues. V gave up 4 bases and J gave up 3 bases, with 16 bases separating them. Germline-derived CDR1 and CDR2 are MNHEY and SVGEGT. The CDR3 DNA is TGTGCCAGCAGTTTCTATACCCCCGGTGGCTACGAGCAGTACTTC. It translates to CASSFYTPGGYEQYF.

This clonotype was recorded many times. This chain joins TRBV7-2 and TRBJ1-6, with a weak D call TRBD1 (5 bases). CDR3 size: 14 residues. The V gene lost 1 base and the J gene lost 6 bases, with 7 bases spanning the gap. Per the germline V gene, CDR1 is SGHTA and CDR2 is FQGNSA. In DNA, the CDR3 is TGTGCCAGCAGCTTAGGGGGGATTAATTCACCCCTCCACTTT. Its translation is CASSLGGINSPLHF.

V is TRBV29-1 and J is TRBJ1-2; a possible D gene is TRBD1 (5 bases). Germline assignment: CDR1 SQVTM and CDR2 ANQGSEA. This CDR3 region has 13 residues. Trimming cost V 1 base and J 4 bases, with 10 bases left between them. DNA for the CDR3: TGCAGCGTTGAAGTTGGGGCGGGCTATGGCTACACCTTC. Its protein product is CSVEVGAGYGYTF.

The chain combines TRBV4-1 with TRBJ1-5; D unclear. Germline V gene data show CDR1 as MGHRA and CDR2 as YSYEKL. V was cut by 0 bases and J by 0 bases, with 9 bases left in between. The CDR3 is 16 residues long. CDR3 bases: TGCGCCAGCAGCCAAGATTACGGGTATAGCAATCAGCCCCAGCATTTT. It codes for CASSQDYGYSNQPQHF.

The chain couples TRBV3-1 to TRBJ2-1; no clear D gene. The CDR3 consists of 13 residues. V was shortened by 2 bases and J by 4 bases, with 6 bases between the two germline ends. Germline CDR1 is LGHDT and CDR2 is YNNKEL (reference sequence). This CDR3 is CASSQWRYNEQFF. The CDR3, as DNA: TGTGCCAGCAGCCAATGGCGGTACAATGAGCAGTTCTTC.

The chain couples TRBV2 to TRBJ1-2; D call uncertain. Trimming pared 2 bases from V and 1 base from J, leaving 8 bases between. This CDR3 contains 14 residues. CDR1 is SNHLY, CDR2 FYNNEI, per germline. Here the CDR3 DNA reads TGTGCCAGCAGTGAAACAGATGATAACTATGGCTACACCTTC. It encodes CASSETDDNYGYTF.

This clonotype occurred many times. The rearrangement links TRBV6-6 to TRBJ2-1; 8 positions agree with TRBD2. The ends lost 0 bases at V and 4 bases at J; junction bases unmatched: 8. Germline CDR1 reads MNHNY; CDR2 reads SVGAGI (reference sequence). This CDR3 is built from 17 residues. The CDR3 region has the DNA TGTGCCAGCAGTTACTCGAGTCTAGCGGGTACTTACAATGAGCAGTTCTTC. Residues: CASSYSSLAGTYNEQFF.

The V gene is TRBV2, the J gene TRBJ1-5, with 9 bases aligning to TRBD1. Trimming cost V 6 bases and J 4 bases; bases outside gene matches: 7. There are 15 residues in the CDR3. Per the germline V gene, CDR1 is SNHLY and CDR2 is FYNNEI. For the CDR3, the DNA is TGTGCCAGCAGGATGGGACAGGGAGCAAATCAGCCCCAGCATTTT. Translation: CASRMGQGANQPQHF. Filled out from reference TRBV2 and TRBJ1-5, the complete variable domain reads EPEVTQTPSHQVTQMGQEVILRCVPISNHLYFYWYRQILGQKVEFLVSFYNNEISEKSEIFDDQFSVERPDGSNFTLKIRSTKLEDSAMYFCASRMGQGANQPQHFGDGTRLSIL.

Many counts were recorded for this clonotype. J is TRBJ1-3 and V is TRBV6-6; D is ambiguous. Germline V lookup: CDR1 MNHNY, CDR2 SVGAGI (reference sequence). V lost 4 bases and J 0 bases, leaving 22 bases between the germline ends. The CDR3 sequence is 19 residues long. For the CDR3, the DNA is TGTGCCAGCAGTTCCCGAGTAGGTCCACGATCTAGCTCTGGAAACACCATATATTTT. Protein product: CASSSRVGPRSSSGNTIYF.

This clonotype has at least ten counts. The chain has TRBV7-6 and TRBJ2-3, with 8 nucleotides matching TRBD2. This CDR3 comprises 15 residues. In germline, CDR1 is SGHVS, CDR2 FNYEAQ. V shed 1 base and J 5 bases; nucleotides not matched to a gene: 5. The CDR3 DNA follows: TGTGCCAGCAGCTTAGAAAGCGGGAGAATAGATACGCAGTATTTT. Translation gives CASSLESGRIDTQYF.

The CDR3 sequence is CASSFGNSGELFF. The CDR3 region has the DNA TGTGCCAGCAGCTTCGGTAATTCCGGGGAGCTGTTTTTT. The V and J genes are TRBV7-2 and TRBJ2-2; D gene ambiguous. The CDR3 runs 13 residues. Germline V CDR1 and CDR2: SGHTA, FQGNSA. V shed 3 bases and J shed 6 bases, with 8 bases lying between them.

This clonotype was recorded at least ten times. This chain connects TRBV6-6 to TRBJ1-1; 8 bases are shared with TRBD1. Germline V gene sequence: CDR1 MNHNY, CDR2 SVGAGI (reference sequence). The CDR3 is made up of 14 amino acids. Trimming at V came to 3 bases and at J to 3 bases, leaving 3 bases not matched to a gene. The chain's CDR3 is CASSYPTGDTEAFF. CDR3 sequence (DNA): TGTGCCAGCAGTTATCCGACAGGGGACACTGAAGCTTTCTTT.

This clonotype came up many times. The genes are TRBV7-3 and TRBJ2-1; 9 positions match TRBD2. Trimming removed 1 base from V and 7 bases from J; junction bases left unmatched: 5. This CDR3 is 15 amino acids long. Germline V gene lookup returns CDR1 SGHTA and CDR2 FQGTGA. The CDR3 loop is CASSLRLAGANEQFF. The CDR3 DNA reads TGTGCCAGCAGCTTAAGGTTAGCGGGAGCGAATGAGCAGTTCTTC.

The rearrangement uses TRBV14 and TRBJ2-1, with D perhaps matching TRBD2 (5 bases). CDR3 length: 14 residues. The V end was cut by 10 bases, the J end by 0 bases, with 13 bases between. Germline CDR1 and CDR2: SGHDN and FVKESK. The CDR3 sequence is CATQRISSYNEQFF. CDR3 nucleotide sequence: TGTGCCACGCAGCGGATTAGCTCCTACAATGAGCAGTTCTTC.

This clonotype was recorded many times. The J gene is TRBJ2-7, the V gene TRBV12-3 or TRBV12-4, with 8 bases matching TRBD2. The CDR3 covers 15 residues. Trimming took 5 bases from V and 3 from J; bases not matched to a gene: 9. CDR3 sequence: CASSELGRADYEQYF. CDR3 nucleotide sequence: TGTGCCAGCAGTGAACTCGGGAGGGCCGACTACGAGCAGTACTTC.

This clonotype has only a few counts. V and J are TRBV19 and TRBJ2-2; D gene uncertain. Trimming cost V 5 bases and J 3 bases, with 10 bases left between them. CDR1 is LNHDA, CDR2 SQIVND, per germline (reference sequence). The CDR3 is made up of 14 amino acids. CDR3 amino acids: CASSFTEYTGELFF. DNA for the CDR3: TGTGCCAGTAGTTTTACTGAGTACACCGGGGAGCTGTTTTTT.

The sample holds many counts of this clonotype. The V and J genes are TRBV7-2 and TRBJ2-3; unclear D gene. Germline V CDR1 and CDR2: SGHTA, FQGNSA. The CDR3 contains 14 residues. V lost 0 bases, J lost 0 bases, and 4 bases lay in between. CDR3 bases: TGTGCCAGCAGCTTAGCGGGTAGCACAGATACGCAGTATTTT. Amino acid sequence: CASSLAGSTDTQYF.